This T cell receptor beta chain was captured by sequencing in a study of cytomegalovirus exposure and HLA in healthy donors (dated by TCRdb to between 2016 and 2019). Study-level background: An earlier analysis of approximately 600 of the donors reported 250 to 300 Gb of sequence data and roughly 110 million unique TCR beta sequences from some 180 million T cells. Roughly 300 gigabases of sequencing data and 91 million or so unique TCR sequences made up an early release that covered approximately 650 HLA-typed donors. Using immunosequencing, the study profiled T cell repertoires from 500 to 800 subjects and related those repertoires to cytomegalovirus serostatus. The genetic ancestry cluster associated with self-reported Caucasian donors included roughly 84% of the approximately 410 genotyped donors. In addition to the first cohort of hundreds of subjects, a separate validation cohort of approximately 130 different subjects was used. An earlier analysis of approximately 580 of the donors used high-throughput TCR beta sequencing to judge whether each TCR beta V gene segment behaved as functional or pseudogenic. In a later genetic analysis, genome-wide SNP genotypes for about 55% of the 666 donors were used, and that subset was treated as a discovery cohort. In a later analysis, previously published TCR beta repertoires from 500 to 750 donors were re-analyzed and high-resolution HLA genotyping was added so that TCR occurrence patterns could be studied. Among about 360 genotyped donors of the cohort, an average of approximately 230,000 unique TCR beta nucleotide sequences were sequenced per donor, approximately 20% of them non-productive. Every repertoire in the discovery cohort had been generated on one and the same sequencing platform. Donor age, sex, ethnicity and CMV serostatus were compiled alongside the repertoire data. To predict cytomegalovirus infection status, the study combined high-throughput TCR immunosequencing, statistical association of individual TCRs with disease status, and machine learning. Rather than drawing on any new phenotypic data, the later analysis identified candidate immune exposures from TCR beta sequences and the way those sequences occurred across donors. The number of typed donors differed by locus: about 620-630 for A, B, C, DRB1 and DQB1; 500 to 550 for DQA1; around 580 for DPA1; and about 470 for DPB1. Both class I and class II loci were covered by HLA typing, at four-digit resolution. The aim of the study was to test whether cataloging public T cell receptors could identify signatures of past pathogen exposure. Because of strong linkage in the cohort, five DR-DQ haplotypes were treated as single units for association and clustering. What the research found in general, with its limitations: In a later analysis, HLA-associated TCR beta chains were found to be more clonally expanded and to have lower generation probabilities than equally common non-associated chains. The authors suggested that the approach could potentially be extended to other disease states and immunological phenotypes. Some IMGT-functional V segments, including TRBV6-2 and TRBV6-3, could not be told apart with the 87-base-pair reads, so those segments were excluded. A further reported finding was that TCR beta sequences accurately predicted the HLA-A and HLA-B alleles for most subjects in the first cohort. CMV serostatus was the only immune exposure information available for the cohort. In a later genetic analysis, a missense DCLRE1C variant was associated with V-gene and J-gene trimming of TCR beta chains, and the association was replicated in an independent cohort. In a later analysis, the rate of TCR association differed among HLA loci, with DRB1 alleles having the most associated TCRs and HLA-C alleles having the fewest. A group of highly shared sequence variants was considered likely to be a technical artifact of the sequencing pipeline. Assigning TCR associations to individual alleles was difficult when HLA alleles, especially DR and DQ, strongly co-occurred. In vitro tests confirmed that three of the cytomegalovirus-associated TCR beta chains recognize cytomegalovirus antigens. The classifier was reported to diagnose cytomegalovirus status with high specificity and sensitivity in both the original cohort and the validation cohort. Linkage disequilibrium might explain the correlated functional status among segregating V segments, but an unknown experimental factor could not be ruled out. According to a later genetic analysis, donors in an Asian-associated ancestry cluster had fewer N-insertions in productive TCRs than the roughly 700-donor mean. Most TCR sequences were seen in very few donors, while some public TCRs were found in many individuals. Because counts were too low, about 17 rarely observed V segments, including chromosome 9 orphons, were excluded from the earlier analysis of around 640 of the donors. In a later analysis, most CMV-associated TCR beta chains were found to appear HLA-restricted, with HLA associations seemingly driven largely by CMV exposure. Presence/absence analyses assumed roughly uniform sequencing depth across donors, an assumption that may not hold. A total of fewer than 200 TCR beta chains were listed by the study as associated with cytomegalovirus. In a later analysis, several top co-occurrence clusters were reported to appear linked to parvovirus B19, influenza, CMV and Epstein-Barr virus. HLA typing was unavailable for some donors at each locus, so association tests used only the typed subset. In an earlier analysis of about 550 of the donors, most TCR beta V segments were observed in productive rearrangements about 87% or about 30% of the time, broadly matching IMGT annotations. At a false discovery rate of 0.05, a later analysis linked about 17,000 TCR beta sequences to specific HLA alleles. The cohort was sequenced for TCR beta chains only, and without alpha or paired-chain data the features that could be detected were limited.

CDR1 SGHRS and CDR2 YFSETQ are derived from the germline V gene. V is cut by 0 bases and J by 0 bases, and the space between the germline ends is 16 bases. From the cysteine through the phenylalanine, the CDR3 covers 18 amino acids. Kept here is only the CDR3 DNA, which spans 54 bases and is read in frame from base 1. The cohort consisted of some 670 healthy bone marrow donors. At the time of sampling, all cohort members were nominally healthy, though unrecorded immune exposures were likely present. The donor tested CMV seropositive and was one of the 289 seropositive cohort members. A peripheral blood sample was collected from each donor, and TCR beta sequencing was performed on peripheral blood mononuclear cells. Genomic DNA was extracted from the blood cell samples with the Qiagen DNeasy Blood Extraction Kit. Library generation was performed with the immunoSEQ multiplex PCR assay. For the multiplex PCR, a mixture combining 60 forward primers for TCR Vbeta segments and 13 reverse primers for TCR Jbeta segments was used. A multiplex PCR assay on genomic DNA amplified the CDR3 region of rearranged TCR beta genes. The Illumina HiSeq System was used to sequence the amplified TCR beta libraries as 87-base-pair reads. On the authors' methods: A later analysis tallied 75 million to 95 million unique TCR beta chains across the 666 repertoires, and about 12 million of those chains were shared by two or more donors. Raw reads were error-corrected and collapsed into unique sequences with a nearest-neighbor algorithm that merged closely related sequences to remove PCR and sequencing errors. Alignment of CDR3 sequences to IMGT reference sequences was used to assign V, D and J gene segments. Each retained sequence needed at least a six-nucleotide match to both a V gene segment and a J gene segment. Rearrangements were classified as productive when the CDR3 lacked stop codons and remained in frame with V and J, and all other rearrangements were classified as non-productive. Following IMGT convention, CDR3 was defined as the stretch from the second conserved V-encoded cysteine to the conserved J-encoded phenylalanine. The earlier analysis of roughly 590 of the donors excluded any sequence lacking an unambiguous match to a single V gene segment. In an earlier analysis of several hundred of the donors, a V segment was called functional when productive rearrangements were above 56.7%, and segregating when the standard deviation between donors exceeded 5%. A statistical classification framework was built for diagnosing cytomegalovirus status from the catalog of TCR beta chain sequences. V and J gene assignment, in a later analysis, came from comparing TCR nucleotide sequences with IMGT/GENE-DB human TR gene sequences. Using the TCRdist pipeline, a later analysis assigned CDR3 sequences along with most-parsimonious VDJ recombination scenarios. In a later analysis, each TCR beta chain was defined by its CDR3 amino acid sequence together with its V-gene family, and reads lacking a unique V-gene family were excluded. In a later analysis, approximately 590 highly shared, low-generation-probability nucleotide sequences were removed to address suspected cross-contamination and a sequencing artifact. For each public chain, a later analysis derived a clonal expansion index from normalized ranks of inferred template counts within each repertoire. In a later analysis, generation probabilities were computed using a VDJ recombination model fitted to out-of-frame rearrangements, and the results were checked against IGoR. Hypergeometric tests were used in a later analysis to score TCR-TCR, TCR-HLA and TCR-CMV co-occurrence, with a repertoire-size bias correction applied to the TCR pairs. False discovery rates were estimated in a later analysis by permuting HLA or CMV assignments 20 times. In a later analysis, co-occurring TCRs were grouped with DBSCAN, and TCRdist sequence similarity was added when clustering was performed within HLA-allele-positive subsets. For co-occurrence clustering, repertoires with fewer than 30,000 or more than 120,000 public chains were excluded, along with about five repertoires with anomalous nucleotide sharing. The source is immuneACCESS, and TCRdb retained only in-frame sequences with V and J called. Part of the clones is not carried over; for the studies checked, unresolved V genes explain less than half of this, and the remainder is unexplained. Clone size and V and J calls were adopted from that table, with D and trimming inferred from the DNA. The sample records 90,000 to 95,000 clones, around 80% of which are singletons. The ten most abundant clones make up 4% to 5.5% of the sample.

Comment on this clone: The antigen this receptor binds is unknown. No base quality information exists; no much larger clone differs at one position.

This chain joins TRBV5-1 to TRBJ2-1; the D segment could be TRBD2, given 5 matching bases. Sequenced sample: PBMCs. The receptor was derived from a male donor in good health and CMV-seropositive. The DNA is as follows: TGCGCCAGCAGCTTGGCCTTTGGTTCTGGACTCTCCTACAATGAGCAGTTCTTC. Translated, it gives CASSLAFGSGLSYNEQFF.